One and the same sample provided the 30 T cell receptor beta chains below, sequenced in a study of early T cells in non-severe SARS-CoV-2 infection. Using its own MiXCR run on the 5' RACE reads, TCRdb lists one record per CDR3 protein. The sample consists of about 66,000 distinct CDR3 sequences, 9.1% of them appearing once. Sequenced: whole blood. The receptors here all came from an adult who was a healthcare worker with PCR-confirmed SARS-CoV-2 infection or an uninfected control (not recorded which).

This clonotype was counted at least ten times. DNA for the CDR3: TGTGCCAGCAGCCGCTACATGATTCCTAATGAAAAACTGTTTTTT. This encodes CASSRYMIPNEKLFF. The chain couples TRBV14 to TRBJ1-4; D gene unclear. The CDR3 covers 15 residues. Trimming stripped 4 bases from V and 3 bases from J, with 12 bases between. The germline V gene encodes CDR1 SGHDN and CDR2 FVKESK.

There are many counts of this clonotype. The chain links TRBV10-3 to TRBJ2-1; the match to TRBD1 covers 10 bases. V was pared by 6 bases and J by 5 bases, with 7 bases of the junction left unmatched. There are 15 residues in the CDR3. Germline V gene lookup returns CDR1 ENHRY and CDR2 SYGVKD. The CDR3 here is CAISQGQGNHNEQFF. The CDR3 coding sequence is TGTGCCATCAGCCAGGGACAGGGGAACCACAATGAGCAGTTCTTC.

The chain combines TRBV4-2 with TRBJ2-7, with D possibly TRBD2 on 7 matching bases. The V end was cut by 1 base, the J end by 4 bases, with 14 bases between. CDR3 length: 15 amino acids. Per the germline V gene, CDR1 is LGHNA and CDR2 is YNFKEQ. The CDR3 DNA reads TGTGCCAGCAGCCAAGGCTGGGGGAGGGGGTACGAGCAGTACTTC. This sequence encodes CASSQGWGRGYEQYF.

The V call is TRBV7-2, the J call TRBJ2-5; 12 bases line up with TRBD2. The germline gives CDR1 SGHTA, CDR2 FQGNSA. The V segment lost 4 bases and the J segment 2 bases; nucleotides outside the gene matches: 2. The CDR3 runs 15 residues. The CDR3 region has the DNA TGTGCCAGCAGCTCCGGACTAGCGGGACAAGAGACCCAGTACTTC. Encoded protein: CASSSGLAGQETQYF.

The chain joins TRBV2 to TRBJ2-2; D gene uncertain. V lost 6 bases to trimming and J lost 3 bases, with 14 bases between them. This CDR3 has 15 amino acids. Germline CDR1 is SNHLY and CDR2 is FYNNEI. CDR3 DNA: TGTGCCAGCAGGACCTGGGCCTCGGACACCGGGGAGCTGTTTTTT. This translates into CASRTWASDTGELFF.

This clonotype was counted ten times or more. V is TRBV5-5 and J is TRBJ2-5; 9 bases map to TRBD2. This CDR3 has 15 residues. Per the germline V gene, CDR1 is SGHKS and CDR2 is YYEKEE (reference sequence). The J segment lost 5 bases and the V segment lost 0 bases, leaving 5 bases of the junction unmatched. DNA of the CDR3: TGTGCCAGCAGCTTGGACAGCGGGAGGTCGGAGACCCAGTACTTC. Its protein product is CASSLDSGRSETQYF.

This clonotype was detected ten times or more. This sequence joins TRBV5-5 and TRBJ2-3; 12 bases are a match to TRBD2. CDR1 is SGHKS and CDR2 is YYEKEE in the germline V gene (reference sequence). The CDR3 covers 16 residues. Trimming took 4 bases from V and 6 from J; bases not matched to a gene: 9. For the CDR3, the DNA is TGTGCCAGCAGCCCAAGGACTAGCGGGATAGGGGATACGCAGTATTTT. This codes for CASSPRTSGIGDTQYF.

This clonotype was recorded many times. The V and J genes are TRBV20-1 and TRBJ1-1, with 9 bases aligning to TRBD1. CDR1 DFQATT and CDR2 SNEGSKA come from the germline V gene (reference sequence). J was trimmed by 4 bases and V by 6 bases; bases with no gene match: 3. This CDR3 comprises 12 residues. In nucleotides, the CDR3 is TGCAGTGCACCGACAGGGGGCACTGAAGCTTTCTTT. This gives the protein CSAPTGGTEAFF.

This clonotype was detected many times. The CDR3, as DNA: TGTGCCAGCAACCGGGACCGAGGAGTCACAGATACGCAGTATTTT. It specifies CASNRDRGVTDTQYF. The chain combines TRBV11-1 with TRBJ2-3; the D gene could be TRBD1 or TRBD2 (5 bases each). Looked up from germline, CDR1 is SGHAT and CDR2 is FQDESV (reference sequence). Trimming pared 7 bases from V and 2 bases from J, leaving 16 bases between. The CDR3 consists of 15 residues. Full variable domain (missing parts from reference TRBV11-1 and TRBJ2-3): EAEVAQSPRYKITEKSQAVAFWCDPISGHATLYWYRQILGQGPELLVQFQDESVVDDSQLPKDRFSAERLKGVDSTLKIQPAELGDSAMYLCASNRDRGVTDTQYFGPGTRLTVL.

The chain joins TRBV15 to TRBJ2-1; TRBD2 might be the D (6 bases). The V and J ends lost 0 bases and 4 bases respectively, with 10 bases between them. CDR1 and CDR2 from the germline V gene are LNHNV and YYDKDF (reference sequence). The CDR3 covers 15 residues. CDR3 protein: CATSRDFSGYNEQFF. In DNA, the CDR3 is TGTGCCACCAGCAGAGATTTTAGCGGTTACAATGAGCAGTTCTTC.

This clonotype was detected a few times. V is TRBV7-9 and J is TRBJ2-7, with 11 bases that match TRBD2. This CDR3 comprises 16 residues. V was pared by 6 bases and J by 5 bases, with 12 bases of the junction left unmatched. The germline gives CDR1 SEHNR, CDR2 FQNEAQ (reference sequence). The CDR3 loop is CASSSRSGRAGNEQYF. The CDR3 coding sequence is TGTGCCAGCAGTTCTCGTAGCGGGAGGGCCGGGAACGAGCAGTACTTC.

This clonotype was seen a handful of times. The CDR3 loop is CASSRLGGVQETQYF. In nucleotides, the CDR3 is TGTGCCAGCAGCCGTCTCGGCGGAGTCCAAGAGACCCAGTACTTC. V gene TRBV5-5 combines with J gene TRBJ2-5, with D uncertain. With 4 bases removed from V and 1 base from J, the gap between germline ends came to 14 bases. Germline CDR1 and CDR2: SGHKS and YYEKEE (reference sequence). The CDR3 spans 15 residues.

This clonotype showed up many times. This chain uses TRBV24-1 with TRBJ1-5; D is ambiguous. V was trimmed by 3 bases and J by 4 bases, leaving 9 bases between them. The CDR3 consists of 14 residues. Germline assignment: CDR1 KGHDR and CDR2 SFDVKD. The CDR3 spells CATSDKDKNQPQHF. The CDR3 DNA reads TGTGCCACCAGTGATAAAGACAAGAATCAGCCCCAGCATTTT.

This clonotype has more than one count but fewer than ten. For the CDR3, the DNA is TGTGCCAGTAGTCCAGTTGGCCCAGGGGATTATAGCAATCAGCCCCAGCATTTT. Translated, it gives CASSPVGPGDYSNQPQHF. This chain uses TRBV19 with TRBJ1-5, with D perhaps matching TRBD1 (6 bases). Between the trimmed V and J ends, which lost 5 bases and 0 bases, there was a span of 20 bases. Germline loops: CDR1 LNHDA, CDR2 SQIVND (reference sequence). CDR3 length equals 18 residues. Full variable domain (missing parts from reference TRBV19 and TRBJ1-5): DGGITQSPKYLFRKEGQNVTLSCEQNLNHDAMYWYRQDPGQGLRLIYYSQIVNDFQKGDIAEGYSVSREKKESFPLTVTSAQKNPTAFYLCASSPVGPGDYSNQPQHFGDGTRLSIL.

The sample holds a few counts of this clonotype. This chain links TRBV7-6 with TRBJ2-6, with D possibly being TRBD2 (5 bases). This CDR3 has 14 amino acids. Trimming took off 5 bases at V and 1 base at J, with 6 bases between the two ends. CDR1 is SGHVS, CDR2 FNYEAQ, per germline. The CDR3 region has the DNA TGTGCCAGCAGCGGAGGATCTGGGGCCAACGTCCTGACTTTC. Its protein is CASSGGSGANVLTF.

The chain employs TRBV5-8 and TRBJ1-1, with 7 nucleotides matching TRBD1. CDR3 size: 14 residues. With 0 bases clipped from V and 3 bases from J, the junction kept 2 bases outside the gene matches. Germline CDR1 is SGHTS and CDR2 is YDEGEE. For the CDR3, the DNA is TGTGCCAGCAGCTTGGATGACAGGGACACTGAAGCTTTCTTT. It translates to CASSLDDRDTEAFF.

This chain connects TRBV6-1 to TRBJ2-3, with D tentatively TRBD1 or TRBD2 (5 bases each). This CDR3 has 16 residues. V lost 4 bases to trimming and J lost 0 bases, with 14 bases between them. Germline assignment: CDR1 MNHNS and CDR2 SASEGT. The DNA for the CDR3 is TGTGCCAGCAGTGGCCCCCCGGGACGGAGCACAGATACGCAGTATTTT. This codes for CASSGPPGRSTDTQYF.

V usage is TRBV10-1 and J usage is TRBJ2-2, with D unresolved. The V gene's germline CDR1 is WNHNN and CDR2 SYGVQD (reference sequence). V was shortened by 0 bases and J by 2 bases, with 1 base between the two germline ends. There are 13 residues in the CDR3. CDR3 in DNA: TGCGCCAGCAGTGAGTCCAACACCGGGGAGCTGTTTTTT. Encoded protein: CASSESNTGELFF.

V usage is TRBV30 and J usage is TRBJ2-1; a possible D gene is TRBD1 (7 bases). V was clipped by 0 bases and J by 9 bases, with 18 bases between them. The CDR3 runs 15 residues. Germline CDR1 is GTSNPN and CDR2 is SVGIG (reference sequence). The CDR3 here is CAWSVRGTVQSEQFF. Written as DNA, the CDR3 is TGTGCCTGGAGTGTACGGGGGACAGTGCAGAGTGAGCAGTTCTTC.

The chain carries TRBV6-5 and TRBJ1-1; 7 bases map to TRBD1. The trim removed 2 bases at V and 5 bases at J, leaving 11 bases unmatched. Germline lookup yields CDR1 MNHEY and CDR2 SVGAGI. This CDR3 comprises 16 residues. Here the CDR3 DNA reads TGTGCCAGCAGTTACCTGGGACAGAGAAGGAGGACTGAAGCTTTCTTT. This translates into CASSYLGQRRRTEAFF.

This clonotype has just one count. A much more abundant neighbour one base away suggests this may be a read error. V usage is TRBV2 and J usage is TRBJ2-1; D remains ambiguous. The germline V and J ends were trimmed by 6 bases and 3 bases, with 3 bases remaining between them. Per the germline V gene, CDR1 is SNHLY and CDR2 is FYNNEI. This CDR3 region has 11 residues. CDR3 residues: CASRLYNEQFF. In DNA, the CDR3 is TGTGCCAGCAGACTCTACAATGAGCAGTTCTTC.

This clonotype has a handful of counts. A read error is possible here, since a much larger clone lies one base away. This chain uses TRBV2 with TRBJ2-1; 8 bases agree with TRBD2. The CDR3 has 12 amino acids. In germline, CDR1 is SNHLY, CDR2 FYNNEI. The CDR3 loop reads CASSKTGGRPIF. The DNA of the CDR3 is TGTGCCAGCAGTAAAACGGGCGGGAGGCCCATCTTC.

This clonotype was seen more than once but under ten times. The genes are TRBV6-2 or TRBV6-3 and TRBJ2-7; D not resolved. From germline, CDR1 is MNHEY and CDR2 SVGEGT. Deletions cut 4 bases from V and 0 bases from J, with 10 bases between. CDR3 length: 14 residues. CDR3 bases: TGTGCCAGCAGTTCCCACCCACCCTCCTACGAGCAGTACTTC. It codes for CASSSHPPSYEQYF.

A few counts support this clonotype. The chain joins TRBV21-1 to TRBJ2-7. TRBV21-1 is termed a pseudogene. CDR3 length: 15 amino acids. CDR3 loop: CASSIGTKLHYEQYF. CDR3 sequence (DNA): TGTGCCAGCAGCATTGGAACGAAATTGCACTACGAGCAGTACTTC.

This clonotype was counted a few times. The rearrangement links TRBV5-1 to TRBJ2-1; possible D gene TRBD2, 6 bases. The CDR3 extends over 19 amino acids. Per germline, CDR1 SGHRS and CDR2 YFSETQ. V was cut by 3 bases and J by 1 base, with 23 bases left in between. Here the CDR3 DNA reads TGCGCCAGCAGCTGGGTGACAGACAGACTAGAAAAGTCCTACAATGAGCAGTTCTTC. This translates into CASSWVTDRLEKSYNEQFF.

This sequence joins TRBV20-1 and TRBJ2-7; possible D gene TRBD1, 5 bases. Trimming left V 5 bases short and J 3 bases short, with 14 bases between. This CDR3 region has 13 residues. The germline gives CDR1 DFQATT, CDR2 SNEGSKA (reference sequence). This chain's CDR3 is CSAVQANHYEQYF. The CDR3 coding sequence is TGCAGTGCTGTACAGGCCAACCACTACGAGCAGTACTTC.

This clonotype was seen a handful of times. The genes are TRBV20-1 and TRBJ2-7; 7 nucleotides match TRBD1. In germline, CDR1 is DFQATT, CDR2 SNEGSKA (reference sequence). This CDR3 comprises 14 residues. J lost 5 bases, V lost 3 bases, and 10 bases had no gene match. The CDR3, as DNA: TGCAGTGCTAGGGAGACAGGGACCTTAGACGAGCAGTACTTC. It codes for CSARETGTLDEQYF.

The chain uses TRBV29-1 and TRBJ2-3; D tentatively reads TRBD1 or TRBD2 (5 bases each). Trimming stripped 4 bases from V and 0 bases from J, with 17 bases between. The length of the CDR3 is 16 residues. Per the germline V gene, CDR1 is SQVTM and CDR2 is ANQGSEA. In DNA form, the CDR3 reads TGCAGCGTTGCCGGGACGGATGATTCTAGCACAGATACGCAGTATTTT. Residues: CSVAGTDDSSTDTQYF.

This chain joins TRBV28 and TRBJ1-3, with D possibly TRBD1 on 5 matching bases. Germline CDR1 reads MDHEN; CDR2 reads SYDVKM. The CDR3 covers 15 residues. Trimming removed 7 bases at V and 3 bases at J, with 16 bases between. The CDR3 sequence is CASTPWVGDGNTIYF. The CDR3 nucleotides read TGTGCCAGCACGCCCTGGGTGGGGGATGGAAACACCATATATTTT. The full variable domain, with the rest looked up from reference TRBV28 and TRBJ1-3, is DVKVTQSSRYLVKRTGEKVFLECVQDMDHENMFWYRQDPGLGLRLIYFSYDVKMKEKGDIPEGYSVSREKKERFSLILESASTNQTSMYLCASTPWVGDGNTIYFGEGSWLTVV.

This clonotype showed up many times. This rearrangement joins TRBV29-1 to TRBJ1-1; no clear D gene. Deletions cut 4 bases from V and 4 bases from J, with 13 bases between. CDR1 SQVTM and CDR2 ANQGSEA come from the germline V gene. This CDR3 contains 13 residues. The CDR3 nucleotides are TGCAGCGTTGGGGCCCCGATGAGCACTGAAGCTTTCTTT. Its protein product is CSVGAPMSTEAFF.